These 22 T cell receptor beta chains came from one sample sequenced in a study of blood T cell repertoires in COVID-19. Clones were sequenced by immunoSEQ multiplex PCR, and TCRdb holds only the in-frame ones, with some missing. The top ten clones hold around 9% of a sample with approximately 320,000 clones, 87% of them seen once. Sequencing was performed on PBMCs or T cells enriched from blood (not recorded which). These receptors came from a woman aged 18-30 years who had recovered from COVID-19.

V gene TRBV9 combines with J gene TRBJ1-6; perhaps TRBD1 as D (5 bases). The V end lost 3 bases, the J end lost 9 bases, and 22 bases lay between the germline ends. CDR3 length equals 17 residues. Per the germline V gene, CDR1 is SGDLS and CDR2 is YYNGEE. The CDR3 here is CASSEGPQGSLVSPLHF. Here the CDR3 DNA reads TGTGCCAGCAGCGAGGGTCCCCAGGGATCCTTGGTTTCACCCCTCCACTTT.

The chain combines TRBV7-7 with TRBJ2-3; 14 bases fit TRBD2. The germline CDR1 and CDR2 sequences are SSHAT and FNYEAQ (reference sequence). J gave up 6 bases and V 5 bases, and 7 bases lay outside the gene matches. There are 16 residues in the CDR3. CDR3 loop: CASSPGTSGGADTQYF. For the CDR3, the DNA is TGTGCCAGCAGCCCCGGGACTAGCGGGGGTGCGGATACGCAGTATTTT. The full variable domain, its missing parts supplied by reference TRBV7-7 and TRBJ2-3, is GAGVSQSPRYKVTKRGQDVTLRCDPISSHATLYWYQQALGQGPEFLTYFNYEAQPDKSGLPSDRFSAERPEGSISTLTIQRTEQRDSAMYRCASSPGTSGGADTQYFGPGTRLTVL.

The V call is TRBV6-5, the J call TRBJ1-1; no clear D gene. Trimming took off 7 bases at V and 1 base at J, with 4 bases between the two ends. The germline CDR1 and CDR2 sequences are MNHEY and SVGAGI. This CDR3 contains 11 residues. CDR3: CASKANTEAFF. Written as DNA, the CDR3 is TGTGCCAGCAAAGCGAACACTGAAGCTTTCTTT.

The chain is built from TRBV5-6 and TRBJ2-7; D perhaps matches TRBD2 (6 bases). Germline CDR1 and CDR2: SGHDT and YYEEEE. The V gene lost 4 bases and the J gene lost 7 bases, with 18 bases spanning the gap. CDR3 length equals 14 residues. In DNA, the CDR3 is TGTGCCAGCAGCGTGGGACTCGACCCCATAGAGCAGTACTTC. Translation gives CASSVGLDPIEQYF.

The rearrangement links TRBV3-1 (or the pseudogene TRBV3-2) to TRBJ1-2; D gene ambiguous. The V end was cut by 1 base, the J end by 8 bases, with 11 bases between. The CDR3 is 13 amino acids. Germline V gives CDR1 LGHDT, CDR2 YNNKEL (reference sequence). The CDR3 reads CASSQGQAPGYTF. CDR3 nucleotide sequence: TGTGCCAGCAGCCAAGGGCAGGCTCCAGGCTACACCTTC.

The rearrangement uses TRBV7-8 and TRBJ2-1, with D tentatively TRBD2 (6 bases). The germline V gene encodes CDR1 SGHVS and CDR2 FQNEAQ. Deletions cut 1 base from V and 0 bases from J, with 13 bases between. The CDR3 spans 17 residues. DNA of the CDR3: TGTGCCAGCAGCTTAGGGCTTAGCGGAAGCTCCTACAATGAGCAGTTCTTC. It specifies CASSLGLSGSSYNEQFF.

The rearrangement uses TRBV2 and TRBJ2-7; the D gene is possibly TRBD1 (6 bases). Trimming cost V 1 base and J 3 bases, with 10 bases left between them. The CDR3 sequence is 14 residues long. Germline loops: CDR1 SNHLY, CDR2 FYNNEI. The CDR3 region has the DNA TGTGCCAGCAGTGAAGAAGCGGACAGCTACGAGCAGTACTTC. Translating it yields CASSEEADSYEQYF.

Here the CDR3 DNA reads TGTGCCAGCAGCTTAGTTCAGGGGGCGCCGTTTGGCTACACCTTC. It encodes CASSLVQGAPFGYTF. The V call is TRBV7-2, the J call TRBJ1-2; the match to TRBD1 covers 8 bases. J gave up 7 bases and V 1 base, and 8 bases lay outside the gene matches. Germline V gene data show CDR1 as SGHTA and CDR2 as FQGNSA. There are 15 residues in the CDR3.

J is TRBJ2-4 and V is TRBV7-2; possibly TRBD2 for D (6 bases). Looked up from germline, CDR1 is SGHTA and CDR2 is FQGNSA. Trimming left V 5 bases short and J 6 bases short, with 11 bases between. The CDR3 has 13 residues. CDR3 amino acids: CASSQTRVNIQYF. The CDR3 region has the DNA TGTGCCAGCAGCCAGACTAGGGTAAACATTCAGTACTTC.

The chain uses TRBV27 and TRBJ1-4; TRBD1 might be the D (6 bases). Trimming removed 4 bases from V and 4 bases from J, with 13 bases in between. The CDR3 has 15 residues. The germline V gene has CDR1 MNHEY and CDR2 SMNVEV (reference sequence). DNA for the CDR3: TGTGCCAGCAGTTCCAGGGGCCGGAATAATGAAAAACTGTTTTTT. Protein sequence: CASSSRGRNNEKLFF. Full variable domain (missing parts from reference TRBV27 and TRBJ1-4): EAQVTQNPRYLITVTGKKLTVTCSQNMNHEYMSWYRQDPGLGLRQIYYSMNVEVTDKGDVPEGYKVSRKEKRNFPLILESPSPNQTSLYFCASSSRGRNNEKLFFGSGTQLSVL.

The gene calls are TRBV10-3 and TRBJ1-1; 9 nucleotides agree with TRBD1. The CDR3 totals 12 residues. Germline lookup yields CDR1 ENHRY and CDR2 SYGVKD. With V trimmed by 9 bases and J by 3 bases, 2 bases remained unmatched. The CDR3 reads CAMGQGDTEAFF. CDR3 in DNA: TGTGCCATGGGACAGGGAGACACTGAAGCTTTCTTT.

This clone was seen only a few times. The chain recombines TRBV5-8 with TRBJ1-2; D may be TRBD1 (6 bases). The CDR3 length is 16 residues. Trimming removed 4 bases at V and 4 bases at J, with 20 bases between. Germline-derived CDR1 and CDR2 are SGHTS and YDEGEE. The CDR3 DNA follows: TGTGCCAGCAGCACCTATTTACAGGGATCTTCCTATGGCTACACCTTC. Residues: CASSTYLQGSSYGYTF.

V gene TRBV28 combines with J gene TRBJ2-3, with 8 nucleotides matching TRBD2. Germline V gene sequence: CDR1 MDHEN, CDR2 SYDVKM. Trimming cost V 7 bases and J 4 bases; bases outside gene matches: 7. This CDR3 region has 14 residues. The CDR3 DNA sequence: TGTGCCAGCAAGGTCGGGGGGGCCCCAGATACGCAGTATTTT. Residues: CASKVGGAPDTQYF. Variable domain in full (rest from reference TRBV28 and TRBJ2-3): DVKVTQSSRYLVKRTGEKVFLECVQDMDHENMFWYRQDPGLGLRLIYFSYDVKMKEKGDIPEGYSVSREKKERFSLILESASTNQTSMYLCASKVGGAPDTQYFGPGTRLTVL.

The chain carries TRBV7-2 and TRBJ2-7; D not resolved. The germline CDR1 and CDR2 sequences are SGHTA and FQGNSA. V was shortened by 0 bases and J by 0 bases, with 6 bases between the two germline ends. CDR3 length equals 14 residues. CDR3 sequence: CASSLAAVSYEQYF. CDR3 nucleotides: TGTGCCAGCAGCTTAGCGGCCGTCTCCTACGAGCAGTACTTC.

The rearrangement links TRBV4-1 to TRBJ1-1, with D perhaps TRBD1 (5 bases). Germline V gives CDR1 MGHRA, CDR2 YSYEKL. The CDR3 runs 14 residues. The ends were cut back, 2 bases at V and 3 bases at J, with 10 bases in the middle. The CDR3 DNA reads TGCGCCAGCAGCCAATGGGGCACCCACACTGAAGCTTTCTTT. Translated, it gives CASSQWGTHTEAFF.

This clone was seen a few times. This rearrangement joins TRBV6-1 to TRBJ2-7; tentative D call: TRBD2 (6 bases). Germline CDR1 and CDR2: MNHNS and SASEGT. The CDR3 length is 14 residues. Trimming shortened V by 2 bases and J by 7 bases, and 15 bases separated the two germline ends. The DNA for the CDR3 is TGTGCCAGCAGTGAAAGGACGGGAGTACGGGAGCAGTACTTC. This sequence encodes CASSERTGVREQYF.

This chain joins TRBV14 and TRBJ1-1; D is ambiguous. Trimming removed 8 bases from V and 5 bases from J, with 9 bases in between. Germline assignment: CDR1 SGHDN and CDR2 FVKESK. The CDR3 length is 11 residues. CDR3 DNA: TGTGCCAGCGCATCGAGGACTGAAGCTTTCTTT. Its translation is CASASRTEAFF.

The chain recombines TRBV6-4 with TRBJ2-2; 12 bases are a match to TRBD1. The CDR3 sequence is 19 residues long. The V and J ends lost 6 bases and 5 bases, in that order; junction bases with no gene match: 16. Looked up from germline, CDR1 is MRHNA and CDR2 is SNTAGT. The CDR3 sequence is CASSHPPGQGALRTGELFF. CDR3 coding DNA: TGTGCCAGCAGCCACCCACCGGGACAGGGGGCTCTAAGGACCGGGGAGCTGTTTTTT.

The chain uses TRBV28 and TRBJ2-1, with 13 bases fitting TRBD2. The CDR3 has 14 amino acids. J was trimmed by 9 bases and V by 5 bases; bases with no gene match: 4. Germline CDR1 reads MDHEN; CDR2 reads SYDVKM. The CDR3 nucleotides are TGTGCCAGCAGTCCGGGACTAGCGGGGCGTGAGCAGTTCTTC. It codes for CASSPGLAGREQFF.

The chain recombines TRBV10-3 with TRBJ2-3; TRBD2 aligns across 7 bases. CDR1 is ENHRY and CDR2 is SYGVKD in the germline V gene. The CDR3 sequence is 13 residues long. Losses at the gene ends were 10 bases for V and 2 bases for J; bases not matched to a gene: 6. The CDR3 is CANAGELTDTQYF. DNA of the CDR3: TGTGCCAACGCGGGGGAACTCACAGATACGCAGTATTTT.

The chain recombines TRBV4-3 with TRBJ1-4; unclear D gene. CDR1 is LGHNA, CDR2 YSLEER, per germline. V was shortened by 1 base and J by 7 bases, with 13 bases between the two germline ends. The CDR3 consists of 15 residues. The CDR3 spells CASSQGGDLGEKLFF. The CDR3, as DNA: TGCGCCAGCAGCCAAGGGGGAGATCTGGGTGAAAAACTGTTTTTT.

DNA for the CDR3: TGTGCCAGCAGCCAATTAAGCGGGGGTAGCACAGATACGCAGTATTTT. Translation gives CASSQLSGGSTDTQYF. The chain uses TRBV3-1 (or the pseudogene TRBV3-2) and TRBJ2-3; 8 positions match TRBD2. Germline V CDR1 and CDR2: LGHDT, YNNKEL (reference sequence). The CDR3 covers 16 residues. Germline trimming cut 2 bases from V and 0 bases from J; bases unmatched to any gene: 4.